The next 10 T cell receptor beta chains were all read from a single sample in a study of blood T cell repertoires in COVID-19. Here immunoSEQ multiplex PCR was the method, and the copy in TCRdb shows in-frame clones only, minus some. The sample yields about 210,000 clones, 81% seen once. The sequenced sample consisted of PBMCs or T cells enriched from blood (not recorded which). The receptors stem from a woman aged 50 to 60 with acute COVID-19.

The chain combines TRBV29-1 with TRBJ1-2; a possible D gene is TRBD1 (5 bases). The germline CDR1 and CDR2 sequences are SQVTM and ANQGSEA. Trimming stripped 7 bases from V and 4 bases from J, with 13 bases between. This CDR3 has 12 amino acids. The CDR3 protein is CSAGEGGYGYTF. The CDR3 region has the DNA TGCAGCGCGGGGGAGGGCGGCTATGGCTACACCTTC.

V and J are TRBV18 and TRBJ2-1; 7 bases match TRBD2. Germline V gene sequence: CDR1 KGHSH, CDR2 LQKENI. There are 13 residues in the CDR3. The V segment lost 3 bases and the J segment 14 bases; nucleotides outside the gene matches: 10. This CDR3 reads CASSPILEAGKFF. DNA of the CDR3: TGTGCCAGCTCACCGATTTTGGAAGCGGGAAAGTTCTTC.

The chain uses TRBV4-1 and TRBJ2-5; TRBD1 aligns across 11 bases. This CDR3 is 15 amino acids long. Germline CDR1 MGHRA, CDR2 YSYEKL. V shed 5 bases, J shed 5 bases, and the junction held 7 bases outside the gene matches. The CDR3 protein is CASSKGQGAVETQYF. CDR3 nucleotide sequence: TGCGCCAGCAGCAAAGGACAGGGGGCGGTGGAGACCCAGTACTTC.

The chain recombines TRBV14 with TRBJ2-7; TRBD2 matches 10 bases. J was trimmed by 7 bases and V by 3 bases; bases with no gene match: 15. CDR3 size: 17 residues. Germline CDR1 and CDR2: SGHDN and FVKESK. CDR3 DNA: TGTGCCAGCAGCCACCGTTTGTTATCTAGCGGGGGCGGGGAGCAGTACTTC. This sequence encodes CASSHRLLSSGGGEQYF.

The chain recombines TRBV28 with TRBJ2-5; D not certain. Looked up from germline, CDR1 is MDHEN and CDR2 is SYDVKM. Trimming left V 5 bases short and J 4 bases short, with 14 bases between. The CDR3 consists of 14 residues. CDR3 in amino acids: CASSAPSTLETQYF. CDR3 sequence (DNA): TGTGCCAGCAGTGCACCTAGTACGTTAGAGACCCAGTACTTC.

The rearrangement joins TRBV9 to TRBJ2-1; D is ambiguous. The CDR3 has 15 residues. Trimming cost V 2 bases and J 5 bases, with 14 bases left between them. Germline-derived CDR1 and CDR2 are SGDLS and YYNGEE. CDR3 in DNA: TGTGCCAGCAGCGTGACTTCAACGGAGAACAATGAGCAGTTCTTC. This translates into CASSVTSTENNEQFF.

The genes are TRBV3-1 (or the pseudogene TRBV3-2) and TRBJ2-7; tentatively, D is TRBD1 (6 bases). V was shortened by 4 bases and J by 0 bases, with 19 bases between the two germline ends. This CDR3 comprises 17 residues. Per the germline V gene, CDR1 is LGHDT and CDR2 is YNNKEL (reference sequence). The CDR3 nucleotides read TGTGCCAGCAGCCGGCCTCGCCAGGGGAAGGGCTCCTACGAGCAGTACTTC. It codes for CASSRPRQGKGSYEQYF.

This clone came up once. The chain combines TRBV28 with TRBJ1-3; D is unclear. From germline, CDR1 is MDHEN and CDR2 SYDVKM. V lost 5 bases and J 0 bases, leaving 14 bases between the germline ends. The CDR3 covers 16 residues. The CDR3 spells CASSPWALLSGNTIYF. Written as DNA, the CDR3 is TGTGCCAGCAGTCCCTGGGCCCTTCTCTCTGGAAACACCATATATTTT.

V is TRBV27 and J is TRBJ2-3; weak D call: TRBD1 (6 bases). V lost 7 bases and J lost 6, with 17 bases in between. Germline loops: CDR1 MNHEY, CDR2 SMNVEV (reference sequence). This CDR3 spans 14 amino acids. The CDR3 reads CASKFRQARDTQYF. CDR3 DNA sequence: TGTGCCAGCAAATTCCGACAGGCTCGGGATACGCAGTATTTT.

J is TRBJ1-4 and V is TRBV6-5; 10 nucleotides line up with TRBD1. V was clipped by 6 bases and J by 7 bases; unmatched bases: 5. CDR3 length: 14 amino acids. Germline V CDR1 and CDR2: MNHEY, SVGAGI. CDR3 DNA: TGTGCCAGCAGACGGACAGGGGGGGGTGAAAAACTGTTTTTT. Translation gives CASRRTGGGEKLFF.